The 29 T cell receptor beta chains presented below share a single source sample, sequenced in a study of T cells and Merkel cell carcinoma outcomes. TCRdb's table, derived via immunoSEQ multiplex PCR, lists solely in-frame clones and lacks some. The sample consists of 15,000 to 19,000 clones, approximately 87% of them appearing once. Input material: tumor tissue from Merkel cell carcinoma. These receptors were taken from a human donor with Merkel cell carcinoma.

The rearrangement joins TRBV7-8 to TRBJ1-2; no clear D gene. This CDR3 spans 12 amino acids. Per germline, CDR1 SGHVS and CDR2 FQNEAQ. V was shortened by 3 bases and J by 4 bases, with 6 bases between the two germline ends. The CDR3 loop reads CASSFERYGYTF. CDR3 DNA: TGTGCCAGCAGCTTCGAACGCTATGGCTACACCTTC.

The rearrangement links TRBV19 to TRBJ2-7, with D perhaps matching TRBD1 (5 bases). The V gene's germline CDR1 is LNHDA and CDR2 SQIVND (reference sequence). The CDR3 covers 13 residues. Trimming left V 9 bases short and J 5 bases short, with 17 bases between. The CDR3 is CASRRRDGDEQYF. The CDR3 nucleotides read TGTGCCAGCCGCCGCAGGGATGGTGACGAGCAGTACTTC.

CDR3 nucleotides: TGCAGCGCTGGCCGGACAGCGTCTGAGCCCCAGCATTTT. Amino acid sequence: CSAGRTASEPQHF. The rearrangement uses TRBV29-1 and TRBJ1-5, with D possibly matching TRBD1 (6 bases). The CDR3 length is 13 residues. Trimming removed 7 bases from V and 8 bases from J, with 18 bases in between. Germline values: CDR1 SQVTM, CDR2 ANQGSEA. Full variable domain (outside the CDR3, taken from reference TRBV29-1 and TRBJ1-5): SAVISQKPSRDICQRGTSLTIQCQVDSQVTMMFWYRQQPGQSLTLIATANQGSEATYESGFVIDKFPISRPNLTFSTLTVSNMSPEDSSIYLCSAGRTASEPQHFGDGTRLSIL.

The sample holds a few counts of this clone. A junction end diverges from the germline sequence, so it may reflect a read error. The rearrangement joins TRBV10-1 to TRBJ2-7; D might be TRBD2 (6 bases). CDR3 length equals 14 residues. The germline gives CDR1 WNHNN, CDR2 SYGVQD (reference sequence). The CDR3 DNA reads as TGCGCCAGCAGTGTGGATAGCGGCTCGGGGGACGGGAACTTC. It specifies CASSVDSGSGDGNF.

The chain employs TRBV6-5 and TRBJ2-7, with D hard to call. This CDR3 region has 15 residues. Germline V gene lookup returns CDR1 MNHEY and CDR2 SVGAGI. The germline V and J ends were trimmed by 0 bases and 2 bases, with 11 bases remaining between them. The CDR3 DNA reads as TGTGCCAGCAGTTACTCTTTTGATACGGCCTACGAGCAGTACTTC. Its protein product is CASSYSFDTAYEQYF.

The chain links TRBV6-6 to TRBJ1-5; no definite D call. The germline gives CDR1 MNHNY, CDR2 SVGAGI (reference sequence). Trimming took off 6 bases at V and 5 bases at J, with 8 bases between the two ends. The CDR3 is made up of 12 amino acids. Here the CDR3 reads CASRERHQPQHF. The CDR3 DNA reads as TGTGCCAGCAGGGAAAGACATCAGCCCCAGCATTTT.

V usage is TRBV7-2 and J usage is TRBJ2-7; D possibly matches TRBD1 or TRBD2 (5 bases each). V gave up 7 bases and J gave up 3 bases, with 13 bases separating them. The CDR3 has 13 residues. The V gene's germline CDR1 is SGHTA and CDR2 FQGNSA. CDR3 region: CASNRDAVYEQYF. The CDR3 region has the DNA TGTGCCAGCAATCGGGACGCCGTCTACGAGCAGTACTTC.

This clone was observed a single time. In the same sample, other DNA sequences code for this CDR3. This sequence joins TRBV5-1 and TRBJ2-6; D is tentatively TRBD1 or TRBD2 (5 bases each). CDR1 is SGHRS, CDR2 YFSETQ, per germline. V was clipped by 5 bases and J by 4 bases, with 16 bases between them. This CDR3 spans 16 amino acids. CDR3 coding DNA: TGCGCCAGCAGTTTTGGGACGGAAAGAGGGGCCAACGTCCTGACTTTC. Amino acid sequence: CASSFGTERGANVLTF. Filled out from reference TRBV5-1 and TRBJ2-6, the complete variable domain reads KAGVTQTPRYLIKTRGQQVTLSCSPISGHRSVSWYQQTPGQGLQFLFEYFSETQRNKGNFPGRFSGRQFSNSRSEMNVSTLELGDSALYLCASSFGTERGANVLTFGAGSRLTVL.

The CDR3 DNA sequence: TGTGCCAGCAGCTTCGGGACAGAGCAGCCCCAGCATTTT. Protein sequence: CASSFGTEQPQHF. The chain employs TRBV7-6 and TRBJ1-5; the match to TRBD1 covers 7 bases. Germline lookup yields CDR1 SGHVS and CDR2 FNYEAQ. Unmatched junction bases numbered 3, after V lost 3 bases and J lost 7 bases. The CDR3 length is 13 residues.

This chain links TRBV28 with TRBJ1-4, with D tentatively TRBD1 (5 bases). With 5 bases removed from V and 8 bases from J, the gap between germline ends came to 15 bases. This CDR3 region has 14 residues. CDR1 is MDHEN and CDR2 is SYDVKM in the germline V gene. CDR3 sequence: CASSRAGIYEKLFF. The DNA for the CDR3 is TGTGCCAGCAGTAGGGCAGGGATTTACGAAAAACTGTTTTTT.

The chain is built from TRBV7-3 and TRBJ2-7; 10 positions agree with TRBD2. This CDR3 has 14 amino acids. Germline CDR1 and CDR2: SGHTA and FQGTGA. V lost 5 bases, J lost 6 bases, and 7 bases stayed unmatched. The CDR3, as DNA: TGTGCCAGCAGCCTAAGGACTAGCGGAGTCGAGCAGTACTTC. It yields the protein CASSLRTSGVEQYF.

The rearrangement uses TRBV28 and TRBJ1-5; 7 nucleotides match TRBD1. The length of the CDR3 is 16 residues. Germline V gene lookup returns CDR1 MDHEN and CDR2 SYDVKM. Trimming at V came to 5 bases and at J to 5 bases, leaving 12 bases not matched to a gene. This CDR3 reads CASSGYRGSSYQPQHF. CDR3 nucleotide sequence: TGTGCCAGCAGTGGGTACAGGGGTTCTAGTTATCAGCCCCAGCATTTT.

This chain connects TRBV6-6 to TRBJ1-2; D not certain. The CDR3 consists of 16 residues. V was pared by 6 bases and J by 4 bases, with 21 bases between. Germline CDR1 and CDR2: MNHNY and SVGAGI (reference sequence). The CDR3 loop reads CASSTDFYTRIYGYTF. The CDR3, as DNA: TGTGCCAGCAGCACGGACTTCTACACTCGGATCTATGGCTACACCTTC.

J is TRBJ2-4 and V is TRBV30; TRBD2 matches 11 bases. CDR1 and CDR2 (germline): GTSNPN, SVGIG (reference sequence). The CDR3 length is 21 residues. The ends lost 3 bases at V and 1 base at J; junction bases unmatched: 20. CDR3 in amino acids: CAWSRMPYFSGGAWAKNIQYF. CDR3 DNA: TGTGCCTGGAGCCGAATGCCTTACTTTAGCGGGGGGGCCTGGGCCAAAAACATTCAGTACTTC.

This chain connects TRBV25-1 to TRBJ1-5, with D perhaps matching TRBD1 (6 bases). Germline V gene lookup returns CDR1 MGHDK and CDR2 SYGVNS. Trimming took 2 bases from V and 8 from J, leaving 13 bases between them. The CDR3 covers 14 residues. In DNA form, the CDR3 reads TGTGCCAGCAGTGAACAGGACAGTCAGGAGCCCCAGCATTTT. This gives the protein CASSEQDSQEPQHF.

The genes are TRBV28 and TRBJ2-1, with unresolved D. The germline CDR1 and CDR2 sequences are MDHEN and SYDVKM. This CDR3 is 16 amino acids long. The ends were cut back, 6 bases at V and 4 bases at J, with 19 bases in the middle. The CDR3 coding sequence is TGTGCCAGCAGCTTGGGATCCCGGGTCCAATACAATGAGCAGTTCTTC. Its protein product is CASSLGSRVQYNEQFF.

The V call is TRBV27, the J call TRBJ1-1; D is unresolved. With 6 bases removed from V and 0 bases from J, the gap between germline ends came to 8 bases. The CDR3 is 13 residues long. Germline CDR1 and CDR2: MNHEY and SMNVEV (reference sequence). In DNA, the CDR3 is TGTGCCAGCAGCCCTTCTATGAACACTGAAGCTTTCTTT. Translated, it gives CASSPSMNTEAFF.

On this clone itself: The junction does not match germline at one end; this may be a read error. This chain uses TRBV5-6 with TRBJ2-3, with TRBD2 matching over 10 bases. Per germline, CDR1 SGHDT and CDR2 YYEEEE. CDR3 length: 18 residues. CDR3 in amino acids: CASTATASGGPSTNTQYF. The DNA for the CDR3 is TGTGCCAGCACCGCGACGGCTAGCGGGGGACCTAGCACAAATACGCAGTATTTT. Looking up the rest from reference TRBV5-6 and TRBJ2-3 gives the full variable domain: DAGVTQSPTHLIKTRGQQVTLRCSPKSGHDTVSWYQQALGQGPQFIFQYYEEEERQRGNFPDRFSGHQFPNYSSELNVNALLLGDSALYLCASTATASGGPSTNTQYFGPGTRLTVL.

The CDR3 sequence is CASSLPGQGYNEQFF. CDR3 nucleotide sequence: TGTGCCAGCAGTTTACCGGGACAGGGGTACAATGAGCAGTTCTTC. This chain uses TRBV5-6 with TRBJ2-1, with 10 bases lining up with TRBD1. The CDR3 contains 15 residues. V dropped 5 bases and J dropped 4; count of bases not matched to a gene: 6. Germline-derived CDR1 and CDR2 are SGHDT and YYEEEE.

This clone is classed as medium-sized. Distinct nucleotide sequences in the sample also encode this CDR3. V usage is TRBV19 and J usage is TRBJ1-2; no reliable D call. The germline CDR1 and CDR2 sequences are LNHDA and SQIVND (reference sequence). V lost 3 bases, J lost 2 bases, and 13 bases lay in between. This CDR3 contains 15 residues. In nucleotides, the CDR3 is TGTGCCAGTAGTATCGATGGGCTGACCAACTATGGCTACACCTTC. Protein product: CASSIDGLTNYGYTF.

The chain carries TRBV5-4 and TRBJ2-3; no clear D gene. Per the germline V gene, CDR1 is SGHNT and CDR2 is YYREEE (reference sequence). Trimming left V 0 bases short and J 6 bases short, with 14 bases between. CDR3 length: 15 amino acids. CDR3 coding DNA: TGTGCCAGCAGCTTGGCGTTAAGATCCTCGGATACGCAGTATTTT. Translated, it gives CASSLALRSSDTQYF.

This sequence joins TRBV5-1 and TRBJ1-1; no clear D. Germline-derived CDR1 and CDR2 are SGHRS and YFSETQ. V lost 4 bases, J lost 5 bases, and 18 bases lay in between. The CDR3 totals 15 residues. The CDR3 DNA is TGCGCCAGCAGCCTCGGGAGTAGGCCGGAAACTGAAGCTTTCTTT. Amino acids: CASSLGSRPETEAFF.

The chain uses TRBV19 and TRBJ1-5; tentatively, D is TRBD1 (5 bases). The CDR3 contains 15 residues. Trimming took 4 bases from V and 2 from J, leaving 12 bases between them. In germline, CDR1 is LNHDA, CDR2 SQIVND (reference sequence). The CDR3 loop is CASSSHGARNQPQHF. The CDR3 DNA reads as TGTGCCAGTAGTAGCCACGGGGCTCGCAATCAGCCCCAGCATTTT.

The chain has TRBV19 and TRBJ2-3; D call uncertain. V gave up 4 bases and J gave up 5 bases, with 13 bases separating them. CDR1 and CDR2 (germline): LNHDA, SQIVND (reference sequence). The CDR3 length is 14 residues. The CDR3 nucleotides read TGTGCCAGTAGTACAGACTCCAACGAAGATACGCAGTATTTT. This encodes CASSTDSNEDTQYF.

This clone was seen more than once but under ten times. This chain links TRBV7-8 with TRBJ2-1; D is possibly TRBD1 (7 bases). Germline CDR1 and CDR2: SGHVS and FQNEAQ. CDR3 length: 13 residues. The V gene lost 1 base and the J gene lost 9 bases, with 10 bases spanning the gap. As DNA, the CDR3 is TGTGCCAGCAGCTTAGACAGGGGAGGTGAGCAGTTCTTC. It is translated as CASSLDRGGEQFF.

The chain joins TRBV30 to TRBJ1-1; no firm D call. The CDR3 extends over 13 amino acids. V lost 1 base, J lost 1 base, and 7 bases lay in between. Germline V CDR1 and CDR2: GTSNPN, SVGIG (reference sequence). DNA of the CDR3: TGTGCCTGGAGTGCCCTAAGGAACACTGAAGCTTTCTTT. The encoded protein is CAWSALRNTEAFF.

The chain joins TRBV10-3 to TRBJ2-3; the D is unclear. Deletions cut 2 bases from V and 0 bases from J, with 9 bases between. CDR1 and CDR2 from the germline V gene are ENHRY and SYGVKD. The CDR3 is 15 amino acids. The CDR3 is CAISEDRTSTDTQYF. The DNA for the CDR3 is TGTGCCATCAGTGAGGACCGAACTAGCACAGATACGCAGTATTTT.

The chain joins TRBV4-1 to TRBJ1-4; no firm D call. Germline lookup yields CDR1 MGHRA and CDR2 YSYEKL. Trimming cost V 5 bases and J 5 bases, with 15 bases left between them. The CDR3 has 15 amino acids. CDR3 sequence: CASSSRLGANEKLFF. DNA of the CDR3: TGCGCCAGCAGCTCGCGGCTAGGAGCGAATGAAAAACTGTTTTTT.

Of note for this clone: At one end the junction does not follow the germline gene, possibly because of a read error. Distinct nucleotide sequences in the sample also encode this CDR3. This chain joins TRBV29-1 and TRBJ2-2, with TRBD2 identical over 9 bases. Germline values: CDR1 SQVTM, CDR2 ANQGSEA. This CDR3 comprises 12 residues. The CDR3 DNA is TGTAGCGGTTATAGCGGGAGCGGGGAGCTGTTTTTT. Residues: CSGYSGSGELFF.